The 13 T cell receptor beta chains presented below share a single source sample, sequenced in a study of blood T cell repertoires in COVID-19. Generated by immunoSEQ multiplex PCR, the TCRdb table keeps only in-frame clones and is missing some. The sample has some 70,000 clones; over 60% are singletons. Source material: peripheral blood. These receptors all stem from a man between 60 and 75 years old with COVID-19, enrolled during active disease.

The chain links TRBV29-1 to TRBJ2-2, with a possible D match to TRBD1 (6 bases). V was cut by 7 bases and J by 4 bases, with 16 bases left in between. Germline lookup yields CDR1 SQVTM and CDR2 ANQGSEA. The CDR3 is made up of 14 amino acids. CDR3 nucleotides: TGCAGCGCGTCACTACAGGGTGGCACCGGGGAGCTGTTTTTT. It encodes CSASLQGGTGELFF.

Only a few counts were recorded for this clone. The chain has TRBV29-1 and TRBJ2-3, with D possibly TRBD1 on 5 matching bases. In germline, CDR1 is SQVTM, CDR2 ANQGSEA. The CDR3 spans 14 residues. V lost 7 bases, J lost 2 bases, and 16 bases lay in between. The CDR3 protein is CSATTQGNTDTQYF. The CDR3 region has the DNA TGCAGCGCCACGACGCAGGGTAACACAGATACGCAGTATTTT.

The CDR3, as DNA: TGTGCCAGCAGCCCCCACGATTTCGGCGGGGAGCTGTTTTTT. It specifies CASSPHDFGGELFF. The V gene is TRBV9, the J gene TRBJ2-2; no clear D. CDR1 is SGDLS and CDR2 is YYNGEE in the germline V gene. V lost 4 bases and J lost 7, with 14 bases in between. The CDR3 is made up of 14 amino acids.

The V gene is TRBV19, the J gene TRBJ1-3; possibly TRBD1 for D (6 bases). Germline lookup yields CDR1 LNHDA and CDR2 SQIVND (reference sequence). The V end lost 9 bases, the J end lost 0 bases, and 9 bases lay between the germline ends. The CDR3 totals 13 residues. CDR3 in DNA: TGTGCCAGCAGACAGGTCTCTGGAAACACCATATATTTT. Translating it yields CASRQVSGNTIYF.

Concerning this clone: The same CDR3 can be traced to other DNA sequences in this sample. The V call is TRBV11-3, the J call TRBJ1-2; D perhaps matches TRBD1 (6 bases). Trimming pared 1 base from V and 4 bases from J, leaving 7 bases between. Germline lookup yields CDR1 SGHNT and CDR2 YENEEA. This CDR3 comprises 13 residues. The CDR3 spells CASSLGDIYGYTF. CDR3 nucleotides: TGTGCCAGCAGCTTAGGGGACATCTATGGCTACACCTTC.

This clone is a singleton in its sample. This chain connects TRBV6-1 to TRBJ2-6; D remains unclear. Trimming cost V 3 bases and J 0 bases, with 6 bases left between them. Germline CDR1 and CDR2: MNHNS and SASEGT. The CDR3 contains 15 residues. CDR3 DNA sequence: TGTGCCAGCAGTGACCCCAGCTCTGGGGCCAACGTCCTGACTTTC. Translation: CASSDPSSGANVLTF.

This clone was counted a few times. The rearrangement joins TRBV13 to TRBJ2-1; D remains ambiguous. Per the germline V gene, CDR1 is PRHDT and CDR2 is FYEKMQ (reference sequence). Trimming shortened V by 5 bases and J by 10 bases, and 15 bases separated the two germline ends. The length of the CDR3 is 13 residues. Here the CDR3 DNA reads TGTGCCAGCAGCCCTCCAACTTCGCGGGAGCAGTTCTTC. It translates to CASSPPTSREQFF.

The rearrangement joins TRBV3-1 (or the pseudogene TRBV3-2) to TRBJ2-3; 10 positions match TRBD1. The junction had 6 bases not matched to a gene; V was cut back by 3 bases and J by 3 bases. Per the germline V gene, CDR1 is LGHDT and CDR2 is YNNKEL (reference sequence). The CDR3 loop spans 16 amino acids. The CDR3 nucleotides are TGTGCCAGCAGCCAGGGGACAGGGGCCCGGACAGATACGCAGTATTTT. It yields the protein CASSQGTGARTDTQYF.

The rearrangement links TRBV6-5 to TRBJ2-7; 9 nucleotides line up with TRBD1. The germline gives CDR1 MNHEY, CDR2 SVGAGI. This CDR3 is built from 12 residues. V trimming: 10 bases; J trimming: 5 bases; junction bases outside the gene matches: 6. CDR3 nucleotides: TGTGCCACCTGGGACAGGGACGACGAGCAGTACTTC. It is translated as CATWDRDDEQYF.

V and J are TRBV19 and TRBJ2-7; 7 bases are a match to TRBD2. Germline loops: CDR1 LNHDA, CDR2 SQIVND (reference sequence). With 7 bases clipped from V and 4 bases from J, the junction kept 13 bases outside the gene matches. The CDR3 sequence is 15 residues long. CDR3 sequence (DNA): TGTGCCAGTAAGCGGGAAGGTTCCGGGGCTTACGAGCAGTACTTC. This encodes CASKREGSGAYEQYF.

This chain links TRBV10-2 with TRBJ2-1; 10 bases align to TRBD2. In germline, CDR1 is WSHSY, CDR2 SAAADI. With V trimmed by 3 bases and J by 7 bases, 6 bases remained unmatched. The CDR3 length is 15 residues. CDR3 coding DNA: TGCGCCAGCAGTGAAGCGGGGGGGCCGTGGAATGAGCAGTTCTTC. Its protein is CASSEAGGPWNEQFF.

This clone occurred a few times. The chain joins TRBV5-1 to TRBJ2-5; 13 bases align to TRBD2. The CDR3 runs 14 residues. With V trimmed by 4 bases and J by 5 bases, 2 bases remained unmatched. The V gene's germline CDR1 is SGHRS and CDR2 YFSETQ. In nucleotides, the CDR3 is TGCGCCAGCAGCGTGGGACTAGCGGGGGAGACCCAGTACTTC. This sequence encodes CASSVGLAGETQYF.

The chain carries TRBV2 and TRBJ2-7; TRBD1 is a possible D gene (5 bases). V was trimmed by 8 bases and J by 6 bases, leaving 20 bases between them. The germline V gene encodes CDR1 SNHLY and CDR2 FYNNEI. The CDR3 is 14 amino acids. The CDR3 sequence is CASSTPDRRVEQYF. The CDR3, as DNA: TGTGCCAGCTCTACCCCAGACAGACGGGTCGAGCAGTACTTC.